The rows below give T cell receptor beta chains drawn from one sample of a study of blood T cell repertoires in COVID-19. The table came from immunoSEQ multiplex PCR; TCRdb's copy has only in-frame clones and leaves some out. Among tens of thousands of clones listed, about nine tenths were seen once. Sequences were obtained from peripheral blood. The origin of the receptors is a man aged 65 to 85 with acute or convalescent COVID-19. The CDR3 runs from the conserved cysteine through the conserved F or W. The D gene is left open where the match is weak.

v_call	cdr3_length	j_call	d_call	cdr3_aa
TRBV29-1	15	TRBJ1-1	.	CSVDPHLRGGTEAFF
TRBV4-3	15	TRBJ1-1	.	CASSQEALTDGEAFF
TRBV24-1	18	TRBJ2-3	TRBD1	CATSDLPRQGQGTVTQYF
TRBV7-3	13	TRBJ2-2	TRBD1	CASSAGQVGELFF
TRBV6-2/TRBV6-3	14	TRBJ1-5	.	CASSRGGSNQPQHF
TRBV5-6	15	TRBJ1-6	.	CASSLLDSNNSPLHF
TRBV5-1	15	TRBJ2-7	.	CASSLGLGGSYEQYF
TRBV6-5	12	TRBJ1-2	.	CASRTGIYGYTF
TRBV7-2	15	TRBJ1-5	.	CASSLDRTSNQPQHF
TRBV9	14	TRBJ2-5	.	CASSVGSGQETQYF
TRBV10-3	14	TRBJ2-7	.	CAISESGTKYEQYF
TRBV4-1	14	TRBJ2-7	TRBD2	CASSPGLAALEQYF
TRBV5-4	14	TRBJ2-5	.	CASSLKSQAETQYF
TRBV4-2	16	TRBJ2-1	TRBD2	CASSQAWRGARNEQFF
TRBV27	15	TRBJ2-1	.	CASSFVAEAYNEQFF
TRBV20-1	15	TRBJ2-1	.	CSASRSGRRESEQFF